This TCR beta chain was obtained from a study of OX40 agonist ivuxolimab in advanced cancers. The method was immunoSEQ multiplex PCR; TCRdb's version includes in-frame clones alone and lacks a portion of them. The sample contains about 50,000 clones, roughly three quarters of which appear only once. The CDR3 is 13 residues long. In germline, CDR1 is SNHLY, CDR2 FYNNEI. V shed 8 bases and J 7 bases; nucleotides not matched to a gene: 10. This sequence originates from an adult with an advanced solid tumor such as melanoma, head and neck, liver or kidney cancer. The specimen was CD4+ or CD8+ T cells sorted from blood, collected in a trial of the OX40 agonist ivuxolimab. The chain links TRBV2 to TRBJ1-2; 7 bases map to TRBD1. CDR3 residues: CASLPGTDSGYTF. DNA for the CDR3: TGTGCCAGCCTTCCCGGGACAGACAGTGGCTACACCTTC. The full variable domain, completed using reference TRBV2 and TRBJ1-2, is EPEVTQTPSHQVTQMGQEVILRCVPISNHLYFYWYRQILGQKVEFLVSFYNNEISEKSEIFDDQFSVERPDGSNFTLKIRSTKLEDSAMYFCASLPGTDSGYTFGSGTRLTVV.